These 3 T cell receptor beta chains share one sample of origin, sequenced in a study of CD8 T cells in Susac syndrome. The RNA, about 0.45 to 1 ug, was put through reverse transcription using random hexamers. MiXCR was run by TCRdb on the immunoSEQ multiplex PCR reads, yielding one entry per CDR3 protein. This sample carries under 550,000 distinct CDR3 sequences, approximately 85% of them seen once, and the ten largest clones take approximately 0.12%. Sequencing used CD8+ T cells from PBMCs. These receptors came from a human donor with multiple sclerosis.

V is TRBV7-9 and J is TRBJ1-2; 8 nucleotides agree with TRBD1. Losses at the gene ends were 6 bases for V and 5 bases for J; bases not matched to a gene: 20. Looked up from germline, CDR1 is SEHNR and CDR2 is FQNEAQ (reference sequence). The CDR3 is 18 amino acids. The CDR3 DNA reads as TGTGCCAGCAGTCTTAAGGACAGGGAAGCGCTTGGAGATTATGGCTACACCTTC. Translating gives CASSLKDREALGDYGYTF.

This chain joins TRBV6-6 and TRBJ1-1; TRBD1 agrees at 11 bases. CDR1 MNHNY and CDR2 SVGAGI come from the germline V gene (reference sequence). CDR3 size: 15 residues. After removal of 5 bases from V and 4 bases from J, the junction contained 6 bases not matched to a gene. This CDR3 is CASSETGTGGTEAFF. CDR3 in DNA: TGTGCCAGCAGTGAAACCGGGACAGGGGGCACTGAAGCTTTCTTT.

The V and J genes are TRBV30 and TRBJ2-2; the D is unclear. There are 15 residues in the CDR3. V was shortened by 2 bases and J by 6 bases, with 16 bases between the two germline ends. Germline V gene data show CDR1 as GTSNPN and CDR2 as SVGIG (reference sequence). DNA for the CDR3: TGTGCCTGGAGTCCCCCTCAGGACGGACCCGGGGAGCTGTTTTTT. Protein sequence: CAWSPPQDGPGELFF.